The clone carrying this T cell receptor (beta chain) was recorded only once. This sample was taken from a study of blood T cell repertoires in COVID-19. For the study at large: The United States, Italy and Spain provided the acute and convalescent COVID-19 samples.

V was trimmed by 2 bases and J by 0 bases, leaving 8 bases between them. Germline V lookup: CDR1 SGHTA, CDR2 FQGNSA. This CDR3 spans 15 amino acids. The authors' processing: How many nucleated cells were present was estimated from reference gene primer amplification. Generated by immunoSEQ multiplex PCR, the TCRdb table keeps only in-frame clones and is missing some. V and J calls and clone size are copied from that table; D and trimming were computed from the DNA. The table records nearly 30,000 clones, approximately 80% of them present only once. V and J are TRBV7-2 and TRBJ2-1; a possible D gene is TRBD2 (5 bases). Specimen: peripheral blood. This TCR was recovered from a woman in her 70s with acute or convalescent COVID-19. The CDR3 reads CASSLSGSSYNEQFF. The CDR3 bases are TGTGCCAGCAGCTTATCGGGGAGCTCCTACAATGAGCAGTTCTTC.